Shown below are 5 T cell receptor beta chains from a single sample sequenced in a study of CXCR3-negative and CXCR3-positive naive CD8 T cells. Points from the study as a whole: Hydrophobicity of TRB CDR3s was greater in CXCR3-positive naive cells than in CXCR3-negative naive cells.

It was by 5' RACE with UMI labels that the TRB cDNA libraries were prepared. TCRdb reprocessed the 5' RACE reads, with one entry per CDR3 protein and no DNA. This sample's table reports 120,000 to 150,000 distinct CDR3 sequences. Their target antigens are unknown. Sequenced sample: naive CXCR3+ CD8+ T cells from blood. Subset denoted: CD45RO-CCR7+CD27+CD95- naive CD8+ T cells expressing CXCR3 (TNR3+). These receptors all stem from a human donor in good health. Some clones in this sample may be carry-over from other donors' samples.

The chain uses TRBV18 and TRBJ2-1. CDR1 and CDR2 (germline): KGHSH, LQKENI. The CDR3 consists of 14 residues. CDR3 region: CASSPPDNNNEQFF.

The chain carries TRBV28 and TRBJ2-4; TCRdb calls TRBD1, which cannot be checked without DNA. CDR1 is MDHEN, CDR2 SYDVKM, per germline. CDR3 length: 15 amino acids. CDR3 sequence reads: CASSFGAGGKNIQYF.

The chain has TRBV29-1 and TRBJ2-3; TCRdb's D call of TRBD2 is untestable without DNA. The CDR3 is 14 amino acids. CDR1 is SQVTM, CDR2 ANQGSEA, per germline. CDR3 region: CSVRSGEGTDTQYF.

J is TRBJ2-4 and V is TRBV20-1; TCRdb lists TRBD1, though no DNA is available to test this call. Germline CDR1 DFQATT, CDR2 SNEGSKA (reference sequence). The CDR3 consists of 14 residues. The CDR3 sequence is CSASAISGTVLQYF.

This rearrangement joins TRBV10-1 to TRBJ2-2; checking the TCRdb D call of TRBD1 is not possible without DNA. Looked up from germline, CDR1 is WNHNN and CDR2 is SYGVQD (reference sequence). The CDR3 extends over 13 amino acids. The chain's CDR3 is CASNGGNTGELFF.